A selection of T cell receptor beta chains follows, all from one sample in a study of blood T cell repertoires in COVID-19. This table comes from immunoSEQ multiplex PCR, and its TCRdb copy is limited to in-frame clones, with some not included. The sample contains roughly 80,000 clones, over 75% of which appear only once. The sequenced sample consisted of peripheral blood. These receptor sequences come from a man older than 75 with acute or convalescent COVID-19. The conserved cysteine and the conserved F or W are not part of the CDR3 here. Clone size appears in some rows only: once, few, many, or a class for an expanded clone.

CDR3 protein,J gene,V gene,clone size
ATSDHGQVPYH,TRBJ1-2,TRBV24-1,few
ASSQEFQGGRTGNEKLF,TRBJ1-4,TRBV4-1,.
ASSFSYQGYEQY,TRBJ2-7,TRBV5-5,.
ASSQDSGGSEKLF,TRBJ1-4,TRBV4-1,.
ASSIRTPNYGYT,TRBJ1-2,TRBV6-2/TRBV6-3,.
AIKGLAGGPRETQY,TRBJ2-5,TRBV10-3,.
ASSPRVGGDQETQY,TRBJ2-5,TRBV6-6,.
ASSPGGATNEKLF,TRBJ1-4,TRBV6-5,.
ASSSQRADTQY,TRBJ2-3,TRBV12-3/TRBV12-4,.
ATSRDRHSQETQY,TRBJ2-5,TRBV15,.
ASSTRQIRETQY,TRBJ2-5,TRBV7-2,.
ASSHPSSIGGDYNEQF,TRBJ2-1,TRBV23-1,.
ASSRTGETGNTIY,TRBJ1-3,TRBV5-5,.
ASSKGQVMNTEAF,TRBJ1-1,TRBV5-4,few
ASSLMSGGLGETQY,TRBJ2-5,TRBV7-2,.
ASSVAGGNEQF,TRBJ2-1,TRBV9,.
ASSSRGTEAF,TRBJ1-1,TRBV5-5,.
ASSLTGTGVSYEQY,TRBJ2-7,TRBV28,.
ASSRQSNQPQH,TRBJ1-5,TRBV9,.
ASSFDLKWDTEAF,TRBJ1-1,TRBV28,.
ASSSRQFGKLF,TRBJ1-4,TRBV27,.
ASSMTGTVASPLH,TRBJ1-6,TRBV5-6,.
ASSQGLRSQETQY,TRBJ2-5,TRBV14,.
ASSYSGSTEAF,TRBJ1-1,TRBV6-6,.
ASSLLAGGPGETQY,TRBJ2-5,TRBV11-2,.
ANWGGTAYNEQF,TRBJ2-1,TRBV6-5,.
ASVAGGLDKNIQY,TRBJ2-4,TRBV4-2,.
ASSLVGQDSEAF,TRBJ1-1,TRBV5-1,once
ASRPDRAYSYEQY,TRBJ2-7,TRBV6-5,.
ATFMGTGRPNEKLF,TRBJ1-4,TRBV10-3,few
ASSEVFRPFNYGYT,TRBJ1-2,TRBV6-1,.
ASSGPGGSNEQF,TRBJ2-1,TRBV2,.
ASSSEVGGPPQETQY,TRBJ2-5,TRBV6-2/TRBV6-3,.
ASSVIAPGAQY,TRBJ2-3,TRBV9,.
ASRKLGQGCEQY,TRBJ2-7,TRBV6-4,.
ASSFHSGGGADTQY,TRBJ2-3,TRBV5-4,.
ASSPPGGQEQF,TRBJ2-1,TRBV7-3,once
ASSSTNYGYT,TRBJ1-2,TRBV5-6,.
ASSLTSGVINEQF,TRBJ2-1,TRBV6-6,.
ASSRSDQGAYEQY,TRBJ2-7,TRBV7-6,.
ASSIGAGGTNQPQH,TRBJ1-5,TRBV19,.
ASSLSARGNTGELF,TRBJ2-2,TRBV7-3,.
ASSIDQERGAFTDTQY,TRBJ2-3,TRBV19,.
SAETQGRGYGYT,TRBJ1-2,TRBV29-1,few
ASSLVQGPVEQY,TRBJ2-7,TRBV7-9,.
ASSEVMAGGYTDTQY,TRBJ2-3,TRBV6-1,.
ASSLLTGGTSEQF,TRBJ2-1,TRBV5-6,.
ASSLNSDGYT,TRBJ1-2,TRBV5-1,once
ASSLNRGAGDTQY,TRBJ2-3,TRBV7-8,once
SASLAGRPYEQY,TRBJ2-7,TRBV20-1,.
ASSLRLAGDNEQF,TRBJ2-1,TRBV5-1,.
ASSIIGASNQPQH,TRBJ1-5,TRBV19,few
ASSLRRAYEQY,TRBJ2-7,TRBV5-6,.
ASSEALGAGMGYT,TRBJ1-2,TRBV6-1,.